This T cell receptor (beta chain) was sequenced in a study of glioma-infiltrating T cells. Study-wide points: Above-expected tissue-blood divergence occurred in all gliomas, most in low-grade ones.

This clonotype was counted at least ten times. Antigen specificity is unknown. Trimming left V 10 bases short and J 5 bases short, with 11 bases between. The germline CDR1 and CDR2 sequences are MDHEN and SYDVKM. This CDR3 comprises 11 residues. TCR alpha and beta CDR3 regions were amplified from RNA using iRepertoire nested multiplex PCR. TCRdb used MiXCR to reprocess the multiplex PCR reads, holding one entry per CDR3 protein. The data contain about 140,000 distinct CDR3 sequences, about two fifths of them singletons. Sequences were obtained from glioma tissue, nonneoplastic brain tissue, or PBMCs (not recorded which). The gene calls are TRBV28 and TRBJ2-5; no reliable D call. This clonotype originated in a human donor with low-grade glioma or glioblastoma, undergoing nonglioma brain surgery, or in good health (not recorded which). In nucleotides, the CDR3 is TGTGCCACATCGTTGGGGGAGACCCAGTACTTC. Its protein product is CATSLGETQYF.